The 26 T cell receptor beta chains given below trace back to one sample, sequenced in a study of tumor and adjacent non-tumor tissue in lung cancer. No cell sorting was done before RNA was extracted from the tissue. The normal lung tissue was taken more than 3 cm from the tumor edge. TCRbeta libraries were built with three rounds of nested PCR, modified from ARM-PCR. MiXCR was run by TCRdb on the multiplex PCR reads, yielding one entry per CDR3 protein. The table has approximately 100,000 distinct CDR3 sequences, about 64% seen once. Sample: distant non-tumor lung tissue. All receptors derive from a man in his sixties with non-small cell lung cancer.

This clonotype was seen a few times. One base away lies a much larger clone, so this may be a sequencing read error. The chain carries TRBV12-3 or TRBV12-4 and TRBJ1-5; D unresolved. The CDR3 length is 12 residues. The CDR3 here is CASSLVNQSQHF. CDR3 bases: TGTGCCAGCAGTTTAGTAAATCAGTCCCAGCATTTT.

Worth noting for this clonotype: A read error may produce the germline difference seen at one junction end. The gene calls are TRBV10-3 and TRBJ1-2, with D tentatively TRBD1 (6 bases). The CDR3 extends over 14 amino acids. Germline CDR1 ENHRY, CDR2 SYGVKD. CDR3 loop: CAISPGQLNYGYIF. CDR3 in DNA: TGTGCTATCAGCCCAGGACAGCTTAACTATGGCTACATCTTC.

About this clonotype: A clone one base away is much larger, so this may be a read error. V usage is TRBV29-1 and J usage is TRBJ1-3, with 7 bases that match TRBD1. CDR1 is SQVTM, CDR2 ANQGSEA, per germline. The CDR3 runs 13 residues. The CDR3 protein is CSVEDRPGNTVYF. The CDR3, as DNA: TGCAGCGTTGAGGACAGGCCTGGAAACACCGTATATTTT.

About this clonotype itself: This may arise from a read error, as a much more abundant clone is one base away. This CDR3 reads CASRLTGGSGETQYF. The CDR3 DNA reads as TGCGCCAGCAGATTGACAGGGGGTTCTGGGGAGACCCAGTACTTC. The chain links TRBV4-1 to TRBJ2-5; 9 nucleotides agree with TRBD1. The CDR3 length is 15 residues. Germline CDR1 reads MGHRA; CDR2 reads YSYEKL. Trimming at V came to 6 bases and at J to 5 bases, leaving 10 bases not matched to a gene.

This clonotype came up many times. V usage is TRBV5-6 and J usage is TRBJ1-2, with D possibly TRBD1 on 5 matching bases. V was clipped by 0 bases and J by 4 bases, with 10 bases between them. The CDR3 spans 14 residues. Per the germline V gene, CDR1 is SGHDT and CDR2 is YYEEEE. The CDR3 nucleotides read TGTGCCAGCAGCTTGGGTACGGGGACCTATGGCTACACCTTC. It yields the protein CASSLGTGTYGYTF.

This chain connects TRBV6-2 or TRBV6-3 to TRBJ2-5; 8 positions match TRBD2. The CDR3 runs to 18 residues. Germline CDR1 MNHEY, CDR2 SVGEGT. The CDR3 loop is CVRSIGTSTNPWRETQYF. In nucleotides, the CDR3 is TGTGTCAGAAGCATCGGGACTAGTACCAACCCTTGGAGGGAGACCCAGTACTTC.

The V call is TRBV12-3 or TRBV12-4, the J call TRBJ2-5; TRBD1 might be the D (6 bases). The V end was cut by 6 bases, the J end by 4 bases, with 12 bases between. The CDR3 sequence is 13 residues long. CDR3 sequence (DNA): TGTGCCAGCAGCCCACAGGGAGTAGAGACCCAGTACTTC. As protein: CASSPQGVETQYF.

Of note for this clonotype: Compared with germline, one end of the junction differs, possibly owing to a read error. V gene TRBV6-2 or TRBV6-3 combines with J gene TRBJ2-1; no definite D call. CDR3 length equals 14 residues. The germline V gene encodes CDR1 MNHEY and CDR2 SVGEGT. The CDR3 coding sequence is TGTGCCAGCAGGGAAAAGAAAGGATACAATGAGCACTACTTC. It encodes CASREKKGYNEHYF.

The chain uses TRBV29-1 and TRBJ2-1; unclear D gene. The V gene lost 5 bases and the J gene lost 15 bases, with 17 bases spanning the gap. Germline assignment: CDR1 SQVTM and CDR2 ANQGSEA. The CDR3 runs 11 residues. The CDR3: CSVLFGQRTFF. CDR3 DNA sequence: TGCAGCGTTTTATTTGGTCAGAGAACGTTCTTC.

With regard to this clonotype: One end of the junction does not line up with germline, which may come from a read error. The gene calls are TRBV10-3 and TRBJ2-1; no clear D gene. Germline CDR1 and CDR2: ENHRY and SYGVKD. The CDR3 extends over 12 amino acids. The CDR3 bases are TGTGCCGTCAGTGAGTCTTTGCGTGAGCAGCTCTTC. Protein sequence: CAVSESLREQLF.

At least ten counts were recorded for this clonotype. The chain has TRBV5-1 and TRBJ2-6, with 8 positions matching TRBD1. CDR1 and CDR2 from the germline V gene are SGHRS and YFSETQ. Trimming cost V 2 bases and J 1 base; bases outside gene matches: 2. The CDR3 runs 16 residues. For the CDR3, the DNA is TGCGCCAGCAGCTTCCGGACAGGGTCTGGGGCCAACGTCCTGACTTTC. This encodes CASSFRTGSGANVLTF. Combining the CDR3 with reference TRBV5-1 and TRBJ2-6 gives the whole variable domain KAGVTQTPRYLIKTRGQQVTLSCSPISGHRSVSWYQQTPGQGLQFLFEYFSETQRNKGNFPGRFSGRQFSNSRSEMNVSTLELGDSALYLCASSFRTGSGANVLTFGAGSRLTVL.

This clonotype was counted once. The chain joins TRBV10-2 to TRBJ2-3, with D tentatively TRBD1 (6 bases). CDR3 length: 14 amino acids. In germline, CDR1 is WSHSY, CDR2 SAAADI. Trimming pared 10 bases from V and 2 bases from J, leaving 16 bases between. Here the CDR3 DNA reads TGCGCCAATCGACTACCAGGGGCCACAGATACGCAGTATTTT. Encoded protein: CANRLPGATDTQYF.

Remarks on this clonotype: Just one base apart from a much larger clone, this may be a read error. The chain has TRBV20-1 and TRBJ2-5, with D possibly being TRBD1 or TRBD2 (5 bases each). The germline gives CDR1 DFQATT, CDR2 SNEGSKA (reference sequence). The CDR3 loop spans 14 amino acids. The CDR3 DNA sequence: TGCAGTGCTAGAGAAGGGGTAGGGTGGGAGACCCAGTGCTTC. This codes for CSAREGVGWETQCF.

CDR3 amino acids: CASSPGRSAGGFF. In DNA, the CDR3 is TGTGCCAGCAGCCCCGGTCGGTCCGCCGGCGGGTTTTTT. This chain uses TRBV12-3 or TRBV12-4 with TRBJ1-4; no clear D. This CDR3 has 13 amino acids. V was trimmed by 6 bases and J by 16 bases, leaving 21 bases between them.

About this clonotype: The conserved phenylalanine or tryptophan is not found at the CDR3 terminus, so this likely reflects a read error. The chain links TRBV6-5 to TRBJ2-5; no reliable D call. From germline, CDR1 is MNHEY and CDR2 SVGAGI. The CDR3 loop spans 13 amino acids. CDR3 in amino acids: CASSSGFQETQYL. CDR3 DNA sequence: TGCGCCAGCAGTTCCGGTTTTCAAGAGACCCAGTACTTA.

A remark on this clonotype: One junction end does not reproduce the germline sequence, and a read error may be involved. V and J are TRBV29-1 and TRBJ1-2; D remains ambiguous. This CDR3 comprises 11 residues. Germline lookup yields CDR1 SQVTM and CDR2 ANQGSEA. DNA for the CDR3: TGCAGCGTGGAAATCGTCTATGGCTACACATTC. As protein: CSVEIVYGYTF.

As to this clonotype: An end of the junction differs from the germline gene, which may be a read error. The chain uses TRBV29-1 and TRBJ1-1; unclear D gene. Germline V lookup: CDR1 SQVTM, CDR2 ANQGSEA. CDR3 length equals 11 residues. CDR3 in amino acids: CSVKRNIEALF. The CDR3 DNA reads as TGCAGCGTTAAGCGGAACATTGAAGCTCTCTTT.

This clonotype turned up a few times. One end of the junction varies from germline; a read error may be responsible. The chain recombines TRBV5-4 with TRBJ2-2; D uncertain. This CDR3 spans 13 amino acids. The germline gives CDR1 SGHNT, CDR2 YYREEE (reference sequence). Written as DNA, the CDR3 is TGTGCCAGCGGCTTCCAGGATACCGGGGAGCTGTTTTTT. Translation: CASGFQDTGELFF. Full variable domain (rest looked up from reference TRBV5-4 and TRBJ2-2): ETGVTQSPTHLIKTRGQQVTLRCSSQSGHNTVSWYQQALGQGPQFIFQYYREEENGRGNFPPRFSGLQFPNYSSELNVNALELDDSALYLCASGFQDTGELFFGEGSRLTVL.

Note on this clonotype: The junction departs from the called germline gene at one end, perhaps through a read error. The chain couples TRBV4-2 to TRBJ2-1; a weak D match, TRBD2 (6 bases). The CDR3 is 14 amino acids. Germline V lookup: CDR1 LGHNA, CDR2 YNFKEQ. CDR3 in amino acids: CASSWRGSYNEQSF. As DNA, the CDR3 is TGTGCCAGCAGCTGGCGGGGTTCCTACAATGAGCAGTCTTTC.

Concerning this clonotype: The missing conserved phenylalanine or tryptophan at the end of this CDR3 makes a read error likely. The CDR3 sequence: CSVKIVEGSDEQFS. CDR3 DNA: TGCAGCGTGAAGATAGTCGAGGGGTCCGATGAGCAGTTCTCC. The V gene is TRBV29-1, the J gene TRBJ2-1; D might be TRBD1 or TRBD2, each matching 5 bases. This CDR3 has 14 amino acids. CDR1 SQVTM and CDR2 ANQGSEA come from the germline V gene. V lost 6 bases to trimming and J lost 8 bases, with 20 bases between them.

Worth noting for this clonotype: The DNA is left out, because the CDR3 cannot be placed on it with certainty; the CDR3 is given as TCRdb lists it. The CDR3 spells CASSWGQGTGNTTYF. V is TRBV6-6 and J is TRBJ1-3; the table's TRBD1 call for D was not verified on the DNA. The germline V gene has CDR1 MNHNY and CDR2 SVGAGI (reference sequence). The CDR3 is 15 residues long, counting both termini.

Details on this clonotype: A read error may produce the germline difference seen at one junction end. V is TRBV12-3 or TRBV12-4 and J is TRBJ1-2; 8 bases align to TRBD1. The CDR3 has 17 amino acids. In DNA, the CDR3 is TGTGTCAGCACCCGTCGCGGTTCCGGACAGGGAATCTATGGCCACACCTTC. It codes for CVSTRRGSGQGIYGHTF.

The genes are TRBV5-1 and TRBJ2-7; possible D gene TRBD1, 5 bases. CDR1 and CDR2 (germline): SGHRS, YFSETQ. CDR3 length equals 17 residues. Trimming removed 4 bases at V and 2 bases at J, with 22 bases between. The CDR3 DNA follows: TGCGCCAGCAGCCTGAGGAGACAGTCCCAGGACACCTACGAGCAGTACTTC. Protein sequence: CASSLRRQSQDTYEQYF.

This clonotype is medium-sized. The rearrangement joins TRBV11-3 to TRBJ2-1; 9 bases agree with TRBD2. V lost 3 bases to trimming and J lost 7 bases; unmatched junction nucleotides: 1. The CDR3 consists of 13 residues. The germline CDR1 and CDR2 sequences are SGHNT and YENEEA. This CDR3 is CASSFLAGNEQFF. The CDR3 nucleotides read TGTGCCAGCAGCTTTCTAGCGGGGAATGAGCAGTTCTTC.

As regards this clonotype: Being one base from a much bigger clone, this may be a read error. The J gene is TRBJ2-4, the V gene TRBV5-6, with TRBD1 matching 8 bases. The CDR3 extends over 15 amino acids. CDR1 SGHDT and CDR2 YYEEEE come from the germline V gene. The CDR3, as DNA: TGTGCCAGGAGCTTCGCAGGGGGCGCAAGGGACATTCAGTACTTC. This translates into CARSFAGGARDIQYF.

As for this clonotype: This may stem from a read error, because a much larger clone lies one nucleotide away. V usage is TRBV6-2 or TRBV6-3 and J usage is TRBJ1-5; maybe TRBD1 (6 bases). The CDR3 extends over 16 amino acids. The germline CDR1 and CDR2 sequences are MNHEY and SVGEGT. CDR3 in DNA: TGTGTCAGCGGTGAGGCGAACAGGGTGAGCAATCAGCCCCAGCATTTT. Its translation: CVSGEANRVSNQPQHF.